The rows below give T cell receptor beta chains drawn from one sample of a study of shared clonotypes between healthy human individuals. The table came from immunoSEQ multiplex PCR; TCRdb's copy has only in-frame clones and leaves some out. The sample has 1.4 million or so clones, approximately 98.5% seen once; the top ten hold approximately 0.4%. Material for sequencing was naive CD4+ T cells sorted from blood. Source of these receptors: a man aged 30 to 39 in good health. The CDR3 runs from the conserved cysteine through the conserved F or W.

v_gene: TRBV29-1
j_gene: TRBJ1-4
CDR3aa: CSVAKGGEKLFF

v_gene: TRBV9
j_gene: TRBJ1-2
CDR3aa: CASSVGDRSDLNYGYTF

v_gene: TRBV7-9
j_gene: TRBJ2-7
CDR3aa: CASSLASGSEQYF

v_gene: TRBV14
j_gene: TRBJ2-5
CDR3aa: CASSQALAGGNQETQYF

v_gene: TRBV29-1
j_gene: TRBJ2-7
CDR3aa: CSVGRGSYEQYF

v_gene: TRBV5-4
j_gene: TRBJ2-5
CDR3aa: CASSQTSGSRAETQYF

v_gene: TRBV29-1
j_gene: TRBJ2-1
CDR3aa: CSVEDLMYNEQFF

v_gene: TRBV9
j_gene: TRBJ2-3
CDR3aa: CASSVLAASTDTQYF

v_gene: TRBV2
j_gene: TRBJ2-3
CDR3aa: CASSEASRKSDTQYF

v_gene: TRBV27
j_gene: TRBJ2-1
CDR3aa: CASSHLASNEQFF

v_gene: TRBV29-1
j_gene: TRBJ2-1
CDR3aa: CSVGEGWEQFF

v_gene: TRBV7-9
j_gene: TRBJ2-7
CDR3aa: CASSSPGLAHPYEQYF

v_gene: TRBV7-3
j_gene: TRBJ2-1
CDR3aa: CASSLISLTQGNDNEQFF

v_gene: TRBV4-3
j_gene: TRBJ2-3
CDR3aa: CASSQGFPPSADTQYF

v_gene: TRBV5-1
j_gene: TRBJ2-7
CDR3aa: CASSLVWSSDNEQYF

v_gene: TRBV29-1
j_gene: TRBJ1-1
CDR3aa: CSVAIGGLNTEAFF

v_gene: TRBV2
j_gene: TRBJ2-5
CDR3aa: CASSEKRTLPGPQYF

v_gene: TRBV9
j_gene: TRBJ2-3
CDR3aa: CASSVEGGASTDTQYF

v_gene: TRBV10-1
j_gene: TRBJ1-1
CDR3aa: CASSKGGATEAFF

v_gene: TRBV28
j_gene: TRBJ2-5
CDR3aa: CASSFGLQETQYF

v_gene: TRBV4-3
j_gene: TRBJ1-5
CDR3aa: CASSQAPNQPQHF

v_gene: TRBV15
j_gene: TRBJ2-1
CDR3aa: CATNQGPRREPNEQFF

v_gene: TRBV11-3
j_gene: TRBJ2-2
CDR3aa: CASSQAGGSGELFF

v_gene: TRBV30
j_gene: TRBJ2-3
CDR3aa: CAWSPNWSGDTQYF

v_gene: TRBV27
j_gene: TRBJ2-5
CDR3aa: CASSFSSGRGNTQETQYF

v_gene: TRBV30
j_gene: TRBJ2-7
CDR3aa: CAWSVGQGYEQYF

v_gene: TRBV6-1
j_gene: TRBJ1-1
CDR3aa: CASSVGRLNTEAFF

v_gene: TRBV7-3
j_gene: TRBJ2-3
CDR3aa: CASSLIGGTDTQYF